This TCR beta chain was identified during a study of blood T cells in healthy people across ages. This clonotype has only a few counts. Germline-derived CDR1 and CDR2 are MNHEY and SVGAGI. Trimming cost V 7 bases and J 5 bases, with 14 bases left between them. The CDR3 runs 13 residues. The use of a sample-barcoded 5' primer and a J-beta primer mix characterized a second PCR of roughly 6 to 12 cycles. TCRdb used MiXCR to reprocess the 5' RACE reads, holding one entry per CDR3 protein. The sample includes about 750,000 distinct CDR3 sequences, roughly 50% seen only once; the top ten take 41%. The source of this sequence is a man older than 75 in good health. This chain connects TRBV6-5 to TRBJ1-2; possibly TRBD1 for D (5 bases). Sequencing was carried out using blood. The CDR3: CASTAGDLYGYTF. CDR3 bases: TGTGCCAGCACCGCCGGGGACCTATATGGCTACACCTTC.